The 4 T cell receptor beta chains in this list originate from one sample, sequenced in a study of cytomegalovirus exposure and HLA in healthy donors. PCR involved 60 Vbeta and 13 Jbeta primers. The protocol was immunoSEQ multiplex PCR, while the TCRdb copy is restricted to in-frame clones and leaves out a portion. The repertoire holds 200,000 or so clones, with roughly 74% as singletons. The sequencing input was PBMCs. The receptor source for this set is a woman aged 25 to 45 in good health and CMV-seropositive.

The chain combines TRBV28 with TRBJ2-7; D gene unclear. The germline V and J ends were trimmed by 7 bases and 6 bases, with 22 bases remaining between them. Germline V gene sequence: CDR1 MDHEN, CDR2 SYDVKM. The CDR3 runs to 15 residues. CDR3 loop: CASTAGTSTSREQYF. As DNA, the CDR3 is TGTGCCAGCACCGCAGGTACCTCAACCAGCCGCGAGCAGTACTTC.

This clone was counted between two and nine times. This sequence joins TRBV2 and TRBJ2-7, with D perhaps TRBD2 (6 bases). The CDR3 loop spans 12 amino acids. Trimming shortened V by 6 bases and J by 6 bases, and 12 bases separated the two germline ends. Germline values: CDR1 SNHLY, CDR2 FYNNEI. DNA of the CDR3: TGTGCCAGCAGCTTAATAGCGGTCGAGCAGTACTTC. Its protein product is CASSLIAVEQYF.

The rearrangement uses TRBV10-1 and TRBJ2-5, with a weak D call TRBD1 (7 bases). V was shortened by 5 bases and J by 5 bases, with 15 bases between the two germline ends. The germline gives CDR1 WNHNN, CDR2 SYGVQD (reference sequence). The CDR3 contains 14 residues. As DNA, the CDR3 is TGCGCCAGCAGTCCAGGGGGGCCCCAGGAGACCCAGTACTTC. It encodes CASSPGGPQETQYF.

The chain couples TRBV4-1 to TRBJ2-1; TRBD2 matches 10 bases. Germline V gene data show CDR1 as MGHRA and CDR2 as YSYEKL. Trimming took 5 bases from V and 10 from J; bases not matched to a gene: 5. The CDR3 consists of 13 residues. The CDR3 is CASSGGTSEEQFF. The DNA of the CDR3 is TGCGCCAGCAGCGGGGGGACTAGCGAGGAGCAGTTCTTC.